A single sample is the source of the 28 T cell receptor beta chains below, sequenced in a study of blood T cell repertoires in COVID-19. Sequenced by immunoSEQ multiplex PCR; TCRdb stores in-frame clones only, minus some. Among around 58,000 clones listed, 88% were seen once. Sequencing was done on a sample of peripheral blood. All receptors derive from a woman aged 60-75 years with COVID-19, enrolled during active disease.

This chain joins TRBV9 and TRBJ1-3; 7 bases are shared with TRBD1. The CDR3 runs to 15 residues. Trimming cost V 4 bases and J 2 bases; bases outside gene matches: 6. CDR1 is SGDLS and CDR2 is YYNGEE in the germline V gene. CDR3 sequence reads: CASSRGQGAGNTIYF. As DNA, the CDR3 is TGTGCCAGCAGCCGCGGGCAGGGGGCTGGAAACACCATATATTTT.

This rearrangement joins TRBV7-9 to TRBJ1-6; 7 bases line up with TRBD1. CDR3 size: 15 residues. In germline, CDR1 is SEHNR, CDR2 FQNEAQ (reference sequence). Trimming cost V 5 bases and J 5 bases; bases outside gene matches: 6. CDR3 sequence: CASSPRQGNNSPLHF. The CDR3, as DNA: TGTGCCAGCAGCCCTCGACAGGGTAATAATTCACCCCTCCACTTT. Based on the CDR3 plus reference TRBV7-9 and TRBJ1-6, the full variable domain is DTGVSQNPRHKITKRGQNVTFRCDPISEHNRLYWYRQTLGQGPEFLTYFQNEAQLEKSRLLSDRFSAERPKGSFSTLEIQRTEQGDSAMYLCASSPRQGNNSPLHFGNGTRLTVT.

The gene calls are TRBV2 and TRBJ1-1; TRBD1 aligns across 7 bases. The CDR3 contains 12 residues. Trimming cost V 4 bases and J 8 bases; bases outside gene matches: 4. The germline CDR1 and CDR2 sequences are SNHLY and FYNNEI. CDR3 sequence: CASSGQGAEAFF. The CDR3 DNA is TGTGCCAGCAGTGGACAGGGAGCCGAAGCTTTCTTT.

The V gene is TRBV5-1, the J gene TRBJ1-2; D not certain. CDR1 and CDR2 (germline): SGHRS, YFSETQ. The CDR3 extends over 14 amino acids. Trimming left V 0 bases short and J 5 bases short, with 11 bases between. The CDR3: CASSLERESYGYTF. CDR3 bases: TGCGCCAGCAGCTTGGAAAGGGAGTCTTATGGCTACACCTTC.

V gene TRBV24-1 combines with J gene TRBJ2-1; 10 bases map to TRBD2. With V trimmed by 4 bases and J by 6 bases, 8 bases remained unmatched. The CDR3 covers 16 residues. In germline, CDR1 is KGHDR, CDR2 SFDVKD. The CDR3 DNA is TGTGCCACCAGTGACATGACTAGCGGGTTGATCAATGAGCAGTTCTTC. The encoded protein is CATSDMTSGLINEQFF.

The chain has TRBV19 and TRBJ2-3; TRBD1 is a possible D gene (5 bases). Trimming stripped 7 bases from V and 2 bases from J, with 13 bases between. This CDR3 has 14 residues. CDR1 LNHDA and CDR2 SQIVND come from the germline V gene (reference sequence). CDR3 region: CASKDTYSTDTQYF. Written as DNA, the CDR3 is TGTGCCAGTAAGGACACGTACTCCACAGATACGCAGTATTTT. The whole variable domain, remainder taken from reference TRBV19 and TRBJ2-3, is DGGITQSPKYLFRKEGQNVTLSCEQNLNHDAMYWYRQDPGQGLRLIYYSQIVNDFQKGDIAEGYSVSREKKESFPLTVTSAQKNPTAFYLCASKDTYSTDTQYFGPGTRLTVL.

The CDR3 loop is CASSPDTWETQYF. In DNA, the CDR3 is TGTGCCAGCAGTCCGGACACCTGGGAGACCCAGTACTTC. This rearrangement joins TRBV3-1 (or the pseudogene TRBV3-2) to TRBJ2-5; possible D gene TRBD1, 5 bases. The V end lost 6 bases, the J end lost 5 bases, and 13 bases lay between the germline ends. This CDR3 is built from 13 residues. Germline assignment: CDR1 LGHDT and CDR2 YNNKEL (reference sequence).

CDR3 loop: CASSLGGLGSPLHF. The CDR3 nucleotides are TGTGCCAGCAGCTTAGGAGGGTTGGGATCACCCCTCCACTTT. The chain links TRBV7-8 to TRBJ1-6, with no clear D. CDR1 and CDR2 from the germline V gene are SGHVS and FQNEAQ. The V end lost 1 base, the J end lost 10 bases, and 11 bases lay between the germline ends. The CDR3 covers 14 residues.

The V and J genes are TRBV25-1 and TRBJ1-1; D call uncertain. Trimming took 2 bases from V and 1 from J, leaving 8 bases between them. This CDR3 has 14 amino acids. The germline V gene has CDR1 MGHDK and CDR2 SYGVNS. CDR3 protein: CASSETGRNTEAFF. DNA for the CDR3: TGTGCCAGCAGTGAAACGGGGAGGAACACTGAAGCTTTCTTT. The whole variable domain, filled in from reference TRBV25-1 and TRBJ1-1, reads EADIYQTPRYLVIGTGKKITLECSQTMGHDKMYWYQQDPGMELHLIHYSYGVNSTEKGDLSSESTVSRIRTEHFPLTLESARPSHTSQYLCASSETGRNTEAFFGQGTRLTVV.

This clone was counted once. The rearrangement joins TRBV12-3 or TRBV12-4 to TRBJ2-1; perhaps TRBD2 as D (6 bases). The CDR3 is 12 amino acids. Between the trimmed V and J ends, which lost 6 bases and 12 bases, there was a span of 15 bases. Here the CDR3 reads CASSFKGLAQFF. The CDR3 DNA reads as TGTGCCAGCAGCTTTAAGGGACTGGCGCAGTTCTTC.

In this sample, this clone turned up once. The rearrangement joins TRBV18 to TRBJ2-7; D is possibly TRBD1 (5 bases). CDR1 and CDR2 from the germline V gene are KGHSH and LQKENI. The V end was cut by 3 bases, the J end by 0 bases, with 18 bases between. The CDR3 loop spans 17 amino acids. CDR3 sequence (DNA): TGTGCCAGCTCACCTTTCTCAGCGACAGACAGCTCCTACGAGCAGTACTTC. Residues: CASSPFSATDSSYEQYF.

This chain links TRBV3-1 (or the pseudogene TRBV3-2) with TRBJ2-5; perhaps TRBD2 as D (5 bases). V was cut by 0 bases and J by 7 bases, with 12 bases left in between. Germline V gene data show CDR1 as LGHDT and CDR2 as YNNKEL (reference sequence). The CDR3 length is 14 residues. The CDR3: CASSQDLVAGTQYF. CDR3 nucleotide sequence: TGTGCCAGCAGCCAAGATCTTGTCGCGGGGACCCAGTACTTC.

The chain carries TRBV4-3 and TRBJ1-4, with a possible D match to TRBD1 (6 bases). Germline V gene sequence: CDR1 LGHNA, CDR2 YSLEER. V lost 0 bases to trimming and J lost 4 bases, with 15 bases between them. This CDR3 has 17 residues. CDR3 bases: TGCGCCAGCAGCCAAGACTCTAAGGACAGTCTTAATGAAAAACTGTTTTTT. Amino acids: CASSQDSKDSLNEKLFF.

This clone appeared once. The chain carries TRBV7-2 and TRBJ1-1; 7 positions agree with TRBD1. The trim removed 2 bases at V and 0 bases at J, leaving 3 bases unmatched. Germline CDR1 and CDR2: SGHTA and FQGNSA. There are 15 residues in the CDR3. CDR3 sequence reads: CASSLQGGMNTEAFF. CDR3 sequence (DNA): TGTGCCAGCAGCTTACAGGGGGGTATGAACACTGAAGCTTTCTTT.

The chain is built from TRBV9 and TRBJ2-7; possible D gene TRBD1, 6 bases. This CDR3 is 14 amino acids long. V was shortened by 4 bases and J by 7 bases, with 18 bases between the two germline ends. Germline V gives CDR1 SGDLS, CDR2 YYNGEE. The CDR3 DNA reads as TGTGCCAGCAGCCCCCGGGACACCTATGGGGAGCAGTACTTC. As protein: CASSPRDTYGEQYF.

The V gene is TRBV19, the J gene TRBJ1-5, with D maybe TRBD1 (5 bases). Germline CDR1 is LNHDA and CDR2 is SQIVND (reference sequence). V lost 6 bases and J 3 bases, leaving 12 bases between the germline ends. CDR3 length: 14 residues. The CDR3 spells CASSRGLVNQPQHF. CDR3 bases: TGTGCCAGTAGCCGGGGACTGGTCAATCAGCCCCAGCATTTT.

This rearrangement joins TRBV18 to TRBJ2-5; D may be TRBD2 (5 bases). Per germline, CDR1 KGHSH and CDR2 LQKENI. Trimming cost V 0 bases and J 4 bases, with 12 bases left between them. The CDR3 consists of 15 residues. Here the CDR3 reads CASSPPGSGGETQYF. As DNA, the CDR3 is TGTGCCAGCTCACCACCGGGATCCGGAGGAGAGACCCAGTACTTC.

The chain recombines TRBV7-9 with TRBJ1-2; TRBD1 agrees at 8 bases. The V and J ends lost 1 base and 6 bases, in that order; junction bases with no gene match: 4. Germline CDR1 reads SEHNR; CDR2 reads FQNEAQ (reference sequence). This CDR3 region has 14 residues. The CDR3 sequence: CASSLEMTGDGYTF. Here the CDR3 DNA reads TGTGCCAGCAGCTTAGAGATGACAGGGGATGGCTACACCTTC.

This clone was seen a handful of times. The CDR3 DNA reads TGTGCCAGCAGCTTATTGGTCAGCGGCACAGATACGCAGTATTTT. It codes for CASSLLVSGTDTQYF. This chain uses TRBV7-8 with TRBJ2-3; D uncertain. The CDR3 is 15 amino acids. Trimming pared 2 bases from V and 1 base from J, leaving 10 bases between. Germline CDR1 and CDR2: SGHVS and FQNEAQ. Based on the CDR3 plus reference TRBV7-8 and TRBJ2-3, the full variable domain is GAGVSQSPRYKVAKRGQDVALRCDPISGHVSLFWYQQALGQGPEFLTYFQNEAQLDKSGLPSDRFFAERPEGSVSTLKIQRTQQEDSAVYLCASSLLVSGTDTQYFGPGTRLTVL.

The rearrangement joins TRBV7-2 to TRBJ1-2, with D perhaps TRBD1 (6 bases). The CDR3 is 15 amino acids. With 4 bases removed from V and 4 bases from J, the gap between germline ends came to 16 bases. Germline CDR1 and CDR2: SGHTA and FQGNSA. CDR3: CASSSDSRRGYGYTF. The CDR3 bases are TGTGCCAGCAGCTCGGACAGCCGACGGGGCTATGGCTACACCTTC.

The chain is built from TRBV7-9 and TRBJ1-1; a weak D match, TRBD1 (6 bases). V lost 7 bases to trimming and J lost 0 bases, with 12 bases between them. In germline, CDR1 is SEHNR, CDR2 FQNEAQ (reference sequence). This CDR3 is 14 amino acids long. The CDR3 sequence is CASTRTAMNTEAFF. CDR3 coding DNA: TGTGCCAGCACCAGGACAGCAATGAACACTGAAGCTTTCTTT.

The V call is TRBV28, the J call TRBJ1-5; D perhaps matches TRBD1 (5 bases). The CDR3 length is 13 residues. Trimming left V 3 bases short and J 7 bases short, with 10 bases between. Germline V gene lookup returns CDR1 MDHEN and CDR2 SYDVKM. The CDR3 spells CASSFPGQQPQHF. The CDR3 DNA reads TGTGCCAGCAGTTTTCCAGGGCAACAGCCCCAGCATTTT.

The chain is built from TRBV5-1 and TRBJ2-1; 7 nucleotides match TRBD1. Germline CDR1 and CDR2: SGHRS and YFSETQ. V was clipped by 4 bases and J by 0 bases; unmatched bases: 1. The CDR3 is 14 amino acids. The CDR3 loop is CASSEGASYNEQFF. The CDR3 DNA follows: TGCGCCAGCAGCGAGGGGGCCTCCTACAATGAGCAGTTCTTC.

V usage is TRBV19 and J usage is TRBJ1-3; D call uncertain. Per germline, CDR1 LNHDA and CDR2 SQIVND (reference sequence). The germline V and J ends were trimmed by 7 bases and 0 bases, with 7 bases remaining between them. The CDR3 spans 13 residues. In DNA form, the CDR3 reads TGTGCCAGTACGGTGTACTCTGGAAACACCATATATTTT. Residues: CASTVYSGNTIYF.

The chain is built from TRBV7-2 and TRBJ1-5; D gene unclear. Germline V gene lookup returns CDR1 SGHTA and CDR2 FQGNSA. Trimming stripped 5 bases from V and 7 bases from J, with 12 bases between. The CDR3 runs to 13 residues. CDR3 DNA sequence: TGTGCCAGCAGCCCCGGGGTTCTCCAGCCCCAGCATTTT. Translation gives CASSPGVLQPQHF.

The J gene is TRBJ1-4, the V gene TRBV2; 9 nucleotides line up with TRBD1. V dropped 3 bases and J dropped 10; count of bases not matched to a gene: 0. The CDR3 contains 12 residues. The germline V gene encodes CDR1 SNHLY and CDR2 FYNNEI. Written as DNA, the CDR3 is TGTGCCAGCAGTGAGACAGGGGGAAAACTGTTTTTT. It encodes CASSETGGKLFF. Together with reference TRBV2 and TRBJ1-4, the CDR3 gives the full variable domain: EPEVTQTPSHQVTQMGQEVILRCVPISNHLYFYWYRQILGQKVEFLVSFYNNEISEKSEIFDDQFSVERPDGSNFTLKIRSTKLEDSAMYFCASSETGGKLFFGSGTQLSVL.

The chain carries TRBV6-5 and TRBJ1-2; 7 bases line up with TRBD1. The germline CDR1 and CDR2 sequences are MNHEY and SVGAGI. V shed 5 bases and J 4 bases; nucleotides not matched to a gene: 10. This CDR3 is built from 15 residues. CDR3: CASSPPGGGIYGYTF. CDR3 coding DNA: TGTGCCAGCAGTCCCCCGGGAGGGGGCATCTATGGCTACACCTTC.

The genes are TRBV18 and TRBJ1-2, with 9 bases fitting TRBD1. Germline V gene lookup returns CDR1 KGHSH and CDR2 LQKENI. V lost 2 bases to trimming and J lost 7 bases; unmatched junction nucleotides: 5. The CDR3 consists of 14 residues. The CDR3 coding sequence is TGTGCCAGCTCACCAAGGGACAGGGAAGGTGGCTACACCTTC. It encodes CASSPRDREGGYTF.